The T cell receptor beta chain under discussion was sequenced for a study of cytomegalovirus exposure and HLA in healthy donors. Study-wide points: Later analysis revealed greater clonal expansion in HLA-associated TCR beta chains than in equally common others. Associated with cytomegalovirus, according to the listing, were 150 to 200 TCR beta chains.

This CDR3 is 17 amino acids long. Per germline, CDR1 SGHDT and CDR2 YYEEEE. V lost 2 bases to trimming and J lost 2 bases; unmatched junction nucleotides: 7. This clone was seen only a few times. Its antigen is not known. Primers for the PCR totalled 60 Vbeta and 13 Jbeta. TCRdb keeps only in-frame clones here, not all; method: immunoSEQ multiplex PCR. The sample gives about 150,000 clones, 8.5% to 10% of which show up once; less than 2% is in the top ten. Sequencing used PBMCs. This sequence was found in a man between 50 and 59 years old in good health and CMV-seronegative. The gene calls are TRBV5-6 and TRBJ2-3; the match to TRBD2 covers 11 bases. The CDR3 DNA reads as TGTGCCAGCAGCTTTATAGCGGGGGGGACCTTCACAGATACGCAGTATTTT. Protein sequence: CASSFIAGGTFTDTQYF. The full variable domain, its missing parts supplied by reference TRBV5-6 and TRBJ2-3, is DAGVTQSPTHLIKTRGQQVTLRCSPKSGHDTVSWYQQALGQGPQFIFQYYEEEERQRGNFPDRFSGHQFPNYSSELNVNALLLGDSALYLCASSFIAGGTFTDTQYFGPGTRLTVL.